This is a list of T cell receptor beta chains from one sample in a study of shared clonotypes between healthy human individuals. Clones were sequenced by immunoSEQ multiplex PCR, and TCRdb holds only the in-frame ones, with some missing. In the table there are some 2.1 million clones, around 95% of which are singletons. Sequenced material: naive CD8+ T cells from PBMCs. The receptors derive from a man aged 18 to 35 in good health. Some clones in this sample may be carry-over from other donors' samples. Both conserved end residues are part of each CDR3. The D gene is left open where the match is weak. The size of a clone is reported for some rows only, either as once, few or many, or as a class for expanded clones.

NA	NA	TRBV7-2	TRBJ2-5	CASSPREETQYF	TGTGCCAGCAGCCCTAGGGAGGAGACCCAGTACTTC
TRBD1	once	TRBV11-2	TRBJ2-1	CASSDRGYNEQFF	TGTGCCAGCAGCGACAGGGGGTACAATGAGCAGTTCTTC
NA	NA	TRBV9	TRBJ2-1	CASSVSGGIYNEQFF	TGTGCCAGCAGCGTATCGGGCGGAATCTACAATGAGCAGTTCTTC
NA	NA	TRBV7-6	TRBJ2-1	CASSSEVAPPYNEQFF	TGTGCCAGCAGCTCCGAAGTTGCCCCCCCCTACAATGAGCAGTTCTTC
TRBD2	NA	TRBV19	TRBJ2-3	CASSIDSAGADTQYF	TGTGCCAGTAGTATAGATTCGGCGGGAGCAGATACGCAGTATTTT
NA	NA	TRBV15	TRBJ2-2	CATGGRRNTGELFF	TGTGCCACCGGAGGCAGGAGGAACACCGGGGAGCTGTTTTTT
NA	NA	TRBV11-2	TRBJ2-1	CASSLEVPADNEQFF	TGTGCCAGCAGCTTAGAAGTCCCCGCTGACAATGAGCAGTTCTTC
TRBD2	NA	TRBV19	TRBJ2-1	CASSPTSGRIDEQFF	TGTGCCAGTAGTCCCACTAGCGGGAGGATCGATGAGCAGTTCTTC
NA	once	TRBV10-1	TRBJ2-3	CASSARVPGPGEDTQYF	TGCGCCAGCAGTGCTAGAGTTCCGGGACCTGGGGAAGATACGCAGTATTTT
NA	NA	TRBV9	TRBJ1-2	CASSVVRDGNFYGYTF	TGTGCCAGCAGCGTAGTTAGGGACGGAAACTTCTATGGCTACACCTTC